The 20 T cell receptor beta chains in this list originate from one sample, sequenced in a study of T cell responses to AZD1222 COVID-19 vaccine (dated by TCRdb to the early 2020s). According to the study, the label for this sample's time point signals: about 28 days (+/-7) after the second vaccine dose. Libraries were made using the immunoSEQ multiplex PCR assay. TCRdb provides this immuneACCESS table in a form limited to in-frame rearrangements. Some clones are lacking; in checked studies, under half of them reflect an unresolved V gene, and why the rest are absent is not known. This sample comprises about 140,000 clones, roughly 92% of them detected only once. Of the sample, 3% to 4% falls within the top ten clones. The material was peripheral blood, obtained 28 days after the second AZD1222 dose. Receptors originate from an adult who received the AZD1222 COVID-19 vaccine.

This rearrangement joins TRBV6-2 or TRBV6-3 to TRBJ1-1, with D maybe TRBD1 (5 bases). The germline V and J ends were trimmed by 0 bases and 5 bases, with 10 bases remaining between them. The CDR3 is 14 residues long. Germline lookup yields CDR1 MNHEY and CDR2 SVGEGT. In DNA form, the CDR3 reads TGTGCCAGCAGTTACTCGGGGACGGCAACTGAAGCTTTCTTT. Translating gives CASSYSGTATEAFF.

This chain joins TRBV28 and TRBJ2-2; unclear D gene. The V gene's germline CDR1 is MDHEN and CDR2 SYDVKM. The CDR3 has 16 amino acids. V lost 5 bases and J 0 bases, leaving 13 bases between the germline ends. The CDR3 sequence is CASSPGLAANTGELFF. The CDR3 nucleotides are TGTGCCAGCAGTCCCGGGTTGGCCGCGAACACCGGGGAGCTGTTTTTT.

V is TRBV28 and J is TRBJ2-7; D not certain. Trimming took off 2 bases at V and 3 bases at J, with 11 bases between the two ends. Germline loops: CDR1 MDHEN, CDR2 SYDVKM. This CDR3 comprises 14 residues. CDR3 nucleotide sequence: TGTGCCAGCAGTTTAGGGCAGGTCCGCTACGAGCAGTACTTC. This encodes CASSLGQVRYEQYF. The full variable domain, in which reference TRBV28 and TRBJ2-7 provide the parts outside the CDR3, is DVKVTQSSRYLVKRTGEKVFLECVQDMDHENMFWYRQDPGLGLRLIYFSYDVKMKEKGDIPEGYSVSREKKERFSLILESASTNQTSMYLCASSLGQVRYEQYFGPGTRLTVT.

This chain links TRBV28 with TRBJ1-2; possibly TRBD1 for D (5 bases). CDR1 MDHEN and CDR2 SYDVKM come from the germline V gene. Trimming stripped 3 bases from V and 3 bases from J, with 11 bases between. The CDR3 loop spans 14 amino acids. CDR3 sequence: CASSFGASYYGYTF. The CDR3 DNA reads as TGTGCCAGCAGTTTCGGGGCCTCGTACTATGGCTACACCTTC.

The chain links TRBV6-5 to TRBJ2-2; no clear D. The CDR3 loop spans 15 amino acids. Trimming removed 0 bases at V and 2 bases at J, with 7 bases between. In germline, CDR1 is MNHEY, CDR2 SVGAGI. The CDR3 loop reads CASSYSVGNTGELFF. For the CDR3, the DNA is TGTGCCAGCAGTTACTCGGTCGGCAACACCGGGGAGCTGTTTTTT.

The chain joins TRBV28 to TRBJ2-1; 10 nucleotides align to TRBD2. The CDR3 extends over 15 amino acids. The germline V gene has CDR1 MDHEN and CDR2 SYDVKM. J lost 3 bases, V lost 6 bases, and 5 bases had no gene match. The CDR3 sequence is CASSLAGEGYNEQFF. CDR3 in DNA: TGTGCCAGCAGCCTAGCGGGAGAAGGCTACAATGAGCAGTTCTTC.

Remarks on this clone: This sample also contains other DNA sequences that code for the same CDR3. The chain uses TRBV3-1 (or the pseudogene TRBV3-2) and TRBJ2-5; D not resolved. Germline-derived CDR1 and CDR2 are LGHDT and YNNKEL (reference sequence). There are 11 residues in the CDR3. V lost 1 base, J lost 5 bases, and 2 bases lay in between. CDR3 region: CASSQAETQYF. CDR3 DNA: TGTGCCAGCAGCCAAGCGGAGACCCAGTACTTC.

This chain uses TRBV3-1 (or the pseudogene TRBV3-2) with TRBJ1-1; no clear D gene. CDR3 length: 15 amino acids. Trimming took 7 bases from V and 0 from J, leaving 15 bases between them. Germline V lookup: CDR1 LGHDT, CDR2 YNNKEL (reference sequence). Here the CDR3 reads CASKPFGQLNTEAFF. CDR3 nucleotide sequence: TGTGCCAGCAAACCTTTTGGGCAGTTGAACACTGAAGCTTTCTTT.

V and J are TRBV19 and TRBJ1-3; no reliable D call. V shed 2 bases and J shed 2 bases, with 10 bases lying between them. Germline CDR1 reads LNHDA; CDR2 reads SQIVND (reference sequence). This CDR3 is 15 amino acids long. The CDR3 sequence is CASSIPLNPGNTIYF. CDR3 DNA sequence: TGTGCCAGTAGTATACCATTGAACCCTGGAAACACCATATATTTT. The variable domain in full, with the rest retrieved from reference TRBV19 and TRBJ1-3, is DGGITQSPKYLFRKEGQNVTLSCEQNLNHDAMYWYRQDPGQGLRLIYYSQIVNDFQKGDIAEGYSVSREKKESFPLTVTSAQKNPTAFYLCASSIPLNPGNTIYFGEGSWLTVV.

The CDR3 DNA follows: TGTGCCAGCAGTTTAATCCTTGGGCAGCAGTACTTC. The encoded protein is CASSLILGQQYF. The chain links TRBV12-3 or TRBV12-4 to TRBJ2-7; no clear D. The CDR3 contains 12 residues. The V gene lost 2 bases and the J gene lost 8 bases, with 10 bases spanning the gap.

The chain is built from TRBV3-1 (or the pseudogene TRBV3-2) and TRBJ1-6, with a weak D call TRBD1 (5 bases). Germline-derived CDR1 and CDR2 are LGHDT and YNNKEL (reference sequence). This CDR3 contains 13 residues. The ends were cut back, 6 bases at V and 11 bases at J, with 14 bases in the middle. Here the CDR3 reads CASSLSGGTPLHF. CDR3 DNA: TGTGCCAGCAGTCTATCCGGGGGAACACCCCTCCACTTT.

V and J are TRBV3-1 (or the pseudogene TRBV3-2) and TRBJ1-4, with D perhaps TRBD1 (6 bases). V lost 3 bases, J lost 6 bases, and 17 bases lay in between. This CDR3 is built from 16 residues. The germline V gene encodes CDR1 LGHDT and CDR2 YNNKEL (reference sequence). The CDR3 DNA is TGTGCCAGCAGCCACCTAATCAGGGGCGCAGATGAAAAACTGTTTTTT. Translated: CASSHLIRGADEKLFF.

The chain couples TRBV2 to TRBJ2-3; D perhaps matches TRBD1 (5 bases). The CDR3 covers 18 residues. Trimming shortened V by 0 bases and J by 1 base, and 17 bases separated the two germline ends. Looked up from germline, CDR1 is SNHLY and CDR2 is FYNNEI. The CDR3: CASSEAGFQGSGTDTQYF. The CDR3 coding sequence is TGTGCCAGCAGTGAAGCGGGTTTCCAGGGAAGCGGCACAGATACGCAGTATTTT.

Here the CDR3 reads CSVKTSGSSYNEQFF. The CDR3 bases are TGCAGCGTAAAGACTAGCGGATCCTCCTACAATGAGCAGTTCTTC. This chain links TRBV29-1 with TRBJ2-1; 9 bases are shared with TRBD2. Germline V CDR1 and CDR2: SQVTM, ANQGSEA. With V trimmed by 6 bases and J by 0 bases, 6 bases remained unmatched. The CDR3 spans 15 residues.

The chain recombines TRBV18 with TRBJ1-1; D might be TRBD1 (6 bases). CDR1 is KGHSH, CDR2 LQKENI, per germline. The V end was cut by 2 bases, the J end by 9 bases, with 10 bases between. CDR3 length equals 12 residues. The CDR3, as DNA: TGTGCCAGCTCACCAAGGACAGAAAAAGCTTTCTTT. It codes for CASSPRTEKAFF.

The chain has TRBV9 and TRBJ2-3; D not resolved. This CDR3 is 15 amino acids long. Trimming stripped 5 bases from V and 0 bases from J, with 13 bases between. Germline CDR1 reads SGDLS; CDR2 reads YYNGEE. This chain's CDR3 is CASSFKMGSTDTQYF. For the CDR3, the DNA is TGTGCCAGCAGTTTCAAAATGGGGAGCACAGATACGCAGTATTTT.

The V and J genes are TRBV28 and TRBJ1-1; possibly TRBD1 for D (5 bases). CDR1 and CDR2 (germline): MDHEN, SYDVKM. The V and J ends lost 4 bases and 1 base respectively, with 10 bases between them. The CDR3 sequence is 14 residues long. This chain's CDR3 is CASSSLTGNTEAFF. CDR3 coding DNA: TGTGCCAGCAGTTCACTTACAGGGAACACTGAAGCTTTCTTT.

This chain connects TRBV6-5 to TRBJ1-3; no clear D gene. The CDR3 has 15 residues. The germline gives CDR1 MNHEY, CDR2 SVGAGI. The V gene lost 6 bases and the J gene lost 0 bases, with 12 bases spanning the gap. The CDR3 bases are TGTGCCAGCAGAGCGACTCAGTCCTCTGGAAACACCATATATTTT. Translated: CASRATQSSGNTIYF.

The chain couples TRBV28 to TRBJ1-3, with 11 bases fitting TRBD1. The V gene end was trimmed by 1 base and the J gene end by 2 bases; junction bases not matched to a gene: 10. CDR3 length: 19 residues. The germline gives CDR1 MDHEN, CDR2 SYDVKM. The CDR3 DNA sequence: TGTGCCAGCAGTTTATCCCGGACAGGGGGCGTCGGGGCTGGAAACACCATATATTTT. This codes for CASSLSRTGGVGAGNTIYF.

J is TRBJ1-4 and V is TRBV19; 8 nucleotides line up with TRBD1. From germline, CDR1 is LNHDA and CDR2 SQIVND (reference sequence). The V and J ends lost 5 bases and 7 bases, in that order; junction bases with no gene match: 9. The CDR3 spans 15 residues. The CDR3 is CASSPPGGAGEKLFF. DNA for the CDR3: TGTGCCAGTAGTCCCCCAGGGGGCGCAGGTGAAAAACTGTTTTTT.